The entry that follows covers one T cell receptor (beta chain) sequence. Its antigen is still unknown. The germline V gene has CDR1 LNHDA and CDR2 SQIVND (reference sequence). V trimming: 8 bases; J trimming: 5 bases; junction bases outside the gene matches: 10. CDR3 length: 15 amino acids. The sample originates from a study of CD8 T cells in Susac syndrome. TCR beta sequencing covered blood CD8+ and CD4+ T cells. Purification of the CD8+ and CD4+ T cells relied on negative isolation, and TEMRA cells underwent FACS enrichment. Reverse transcription of about 0.5 to 1 ug RNA was carried out with random hexamers. TCRdb used MiXCR to reprocess the immunoSEQ multiplex PCR reads, holding one entry per CDR3 protein. This repertoire shows 180,000 or so distinct CDR3 sequences, roughly 96% found once; its top ten account for roughly 0.1%. Findings and caveats of the study: It was acknowledged by the study that relatively few individuals were included in its TCR sequencing and HLA analysis.

The chain employs TRBV19 and TRBJ1-5, with 9 nucleotides matching TRBD1. The sequence was obtained from a human donor in good health. The sample taken for sequencing was CD4+ T cells from PBMCs. CDR3 in DNA: TGTGCCAGTGAATCTCCGGGACAGGGTTATCAGCCCCAGCATTTT. It yields the protein CASESPGQGYQPQHF.